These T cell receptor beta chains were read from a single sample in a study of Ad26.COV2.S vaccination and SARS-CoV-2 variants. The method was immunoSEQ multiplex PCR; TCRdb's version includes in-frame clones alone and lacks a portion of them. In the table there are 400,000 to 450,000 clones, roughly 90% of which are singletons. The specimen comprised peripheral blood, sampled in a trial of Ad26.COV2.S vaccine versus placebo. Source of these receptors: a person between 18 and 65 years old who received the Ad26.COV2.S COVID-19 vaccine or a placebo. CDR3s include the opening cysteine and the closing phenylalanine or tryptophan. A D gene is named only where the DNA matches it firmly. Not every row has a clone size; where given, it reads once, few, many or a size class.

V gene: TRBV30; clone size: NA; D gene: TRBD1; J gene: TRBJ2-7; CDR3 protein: CAWSPGTGLEQYF; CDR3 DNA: TGTGCCTGGAGCCCCGGGACAGGATTAGAGCAGTACTTC
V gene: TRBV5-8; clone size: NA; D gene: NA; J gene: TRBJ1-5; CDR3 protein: CASSYHSAGVRSQPQHF; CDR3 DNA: TGTGCCAGCAGCTACCACTCAGCGGGGGTTAGATCTCAGCCCCAGCATTTT
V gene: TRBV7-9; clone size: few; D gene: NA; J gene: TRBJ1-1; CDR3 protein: CASTGDHTEAFF; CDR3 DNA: TGTGCCAGCACGGGGGACCACACTGAAGCTTTCTTT
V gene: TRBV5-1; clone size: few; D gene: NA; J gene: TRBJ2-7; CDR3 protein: CASSLEGTLGAYEQYF; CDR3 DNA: TGCGCCAGCAGCTTGGAGGGGACCCTAGGGGCCTACGAGCAGTACTTC
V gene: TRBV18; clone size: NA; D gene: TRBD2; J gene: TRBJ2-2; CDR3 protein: CASSPPQTSGTGELFF; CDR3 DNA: TGTGCCAGCTCACCACCGCAGACTAGCGGCACCGGGGAGCTGTTTTTT
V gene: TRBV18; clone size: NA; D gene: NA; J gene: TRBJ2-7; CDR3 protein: CASSIPGLHYEQYF; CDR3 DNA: TGTGCCAGCTCAATTCCGGGACTCCACTACGAGCAGTACTTC
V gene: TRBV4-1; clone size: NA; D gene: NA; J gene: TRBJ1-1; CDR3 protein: CASSQVPLPGRTEAFF; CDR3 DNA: TGCGCCAGCAGCCAAGTTCCCCTCCCGGGCCGGACTGAAGCTTTCTTT
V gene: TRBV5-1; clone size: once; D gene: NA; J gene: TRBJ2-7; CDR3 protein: CASRGREQYF; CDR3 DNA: TGCGCCAGCAGAGGGAGGGAGCAGTACTTC
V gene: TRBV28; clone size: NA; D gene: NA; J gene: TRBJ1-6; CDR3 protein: CASRVVSSSYNSPLHF; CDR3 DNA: TGTGCCAGCAGGGTGGTCTCGAGCTCCTATAATTCACCCCTCCACTTT
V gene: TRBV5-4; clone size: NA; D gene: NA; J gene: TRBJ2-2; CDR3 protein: CASSPNLENTGELFF; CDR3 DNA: TGTGCCAGCAGCCCAAACTTGGAGAACACCGGGGAGCTGTTTTTT
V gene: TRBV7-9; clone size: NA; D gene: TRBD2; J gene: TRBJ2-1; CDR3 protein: CASSRGLAGTNEQFF; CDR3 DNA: TGTGCCAGCAGCCGTGGACTAGCGGGAACCAATGAGCAGTTCTTC
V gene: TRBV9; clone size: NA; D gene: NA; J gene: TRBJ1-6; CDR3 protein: CASSVGGRVDNSPLHF; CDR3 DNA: TGTGCCAGCAGCGTAGGGGGCAGGGTGGACAATTCACCCCTCCACTTT
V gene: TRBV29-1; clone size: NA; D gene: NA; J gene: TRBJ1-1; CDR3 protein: CSVEEAGQGMNTEAFF; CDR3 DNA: TGCAGCGTTGAAGAAGCAGGGCAGGGCATGAACACTGAAGCTTTCTTT
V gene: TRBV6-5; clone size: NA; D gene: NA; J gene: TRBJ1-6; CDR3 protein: CASSYSNGIGSPLHF; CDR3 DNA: TGTGCCAGCAGTTACTCGAATGGTATTGGTTCACCCCTCCACTTT
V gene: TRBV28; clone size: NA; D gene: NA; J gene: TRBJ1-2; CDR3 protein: CASSLEGPGYGYTF; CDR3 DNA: TGTGCCAGCAGTTTAGAGGGCCCCGGGTATGGCTACACCTTC
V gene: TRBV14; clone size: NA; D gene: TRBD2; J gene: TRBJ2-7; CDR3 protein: CASSRTSYYEQYF; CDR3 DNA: TGTGCCAGCAGTAGGACTAGCTACTACGAGCAGTACTTC
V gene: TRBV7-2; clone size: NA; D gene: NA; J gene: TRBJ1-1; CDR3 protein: CASSLEFIGGGRSTTEAFF; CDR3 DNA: TGTGCCAGCAGCTTAGAATTCATCGGGGGGGGCAGGAGTACCACTGAAGCTTTCTTT
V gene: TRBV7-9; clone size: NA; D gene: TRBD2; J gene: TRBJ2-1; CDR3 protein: CASSYPGLAGPSSYNEQFF; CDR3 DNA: TGTGCCAGCAGCTATCCGGGACTAGCGGGCCCGAGCTCCTACAATGAGCAGTTCTTC
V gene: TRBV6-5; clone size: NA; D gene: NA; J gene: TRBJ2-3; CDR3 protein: CASSRRPDTDTQYF; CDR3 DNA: TGTGCCAGCAGCCGGAGACCAGACACAGATACGCAGTATTTT
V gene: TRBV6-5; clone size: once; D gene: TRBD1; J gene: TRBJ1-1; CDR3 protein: CASSYDRGSGLTEAFF; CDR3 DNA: TGTGCCAGCAGTTATGACAGGGGTTCGGGCCTCACTGAAGCTTTCTTT
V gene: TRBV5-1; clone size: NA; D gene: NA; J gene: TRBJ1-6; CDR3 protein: CASSLEEYNSPLHF; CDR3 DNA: TGCGCCAGCAGCTTGGAGGAGTATAATTCACCCCTCCACTTT
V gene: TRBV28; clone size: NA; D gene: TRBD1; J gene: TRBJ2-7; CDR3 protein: CASSAPATGVNYEQYF; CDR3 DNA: TGTGCCAGCAGTGCACCGGCGACAGGGGTTAACTACGAGCAGTACTTC
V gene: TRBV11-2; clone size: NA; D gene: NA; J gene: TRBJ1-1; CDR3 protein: CASSLGGEEAFF; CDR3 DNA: TGTGCCAGCAGCTTGGGGGGAGAGGAAGCTTTCTTT
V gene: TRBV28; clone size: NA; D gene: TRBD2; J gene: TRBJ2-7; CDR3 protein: CASSFLSSGNGQYF; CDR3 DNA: TGTGCCAGCAGTTTTTTGTCTAGCGGGAACGGGCAGTACTTC
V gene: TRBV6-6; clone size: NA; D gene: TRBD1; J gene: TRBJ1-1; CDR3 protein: CATLESDRMNTEAFF; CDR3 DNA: TGTGCCACCCTCGAATCGGACAGGATGAACACTGAAGCTTTCTTT
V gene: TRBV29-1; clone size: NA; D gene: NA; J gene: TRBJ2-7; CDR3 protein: CSVELGAPEQYF; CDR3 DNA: TGCAGCGTTGAACTGGGGGCCCCCGAGCAGTACTTC
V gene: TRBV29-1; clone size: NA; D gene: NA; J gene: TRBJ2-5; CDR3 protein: CSVLGETQYF; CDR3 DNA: TGCAGCGTTCTAGGAGAGACCCAGTACTTC
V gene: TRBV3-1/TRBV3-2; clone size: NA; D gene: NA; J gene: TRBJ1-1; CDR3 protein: CASSQSVLNTEAFF; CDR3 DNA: TGTGCCAGCAGCCAAAGTGTCCTGAACACTGAAGCTTTCTTT
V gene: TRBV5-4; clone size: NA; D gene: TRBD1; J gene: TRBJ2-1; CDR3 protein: CASSFDRASGQFF; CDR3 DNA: TGTGCCAGCAGCTTTGACAGGGCCTCAGGGCAGTTCTTC
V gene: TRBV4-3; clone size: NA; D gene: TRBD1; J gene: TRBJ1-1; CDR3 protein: CASSQGQGYTEAFF; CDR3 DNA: TGCGCCAGCAGCCAAGGACAGGGGTACACTGAAGCTTTCTTT
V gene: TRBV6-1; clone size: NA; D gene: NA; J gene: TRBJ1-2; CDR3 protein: CASSEGTATNYGYTF; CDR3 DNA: TGTGCCAGCAGTGAAGGGACAGCAACTAACTATGGCTACACCTTC